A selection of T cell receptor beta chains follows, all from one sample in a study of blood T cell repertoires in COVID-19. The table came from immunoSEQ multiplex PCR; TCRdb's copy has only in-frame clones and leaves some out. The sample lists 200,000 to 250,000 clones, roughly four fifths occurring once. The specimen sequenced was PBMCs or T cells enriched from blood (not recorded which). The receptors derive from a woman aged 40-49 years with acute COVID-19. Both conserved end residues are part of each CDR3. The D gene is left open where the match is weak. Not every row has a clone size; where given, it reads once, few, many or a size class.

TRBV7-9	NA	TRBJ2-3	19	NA	TGTGCCAGCAGCTTAGGCCGGGCCGGGGGGCTGACTAGCACAGATACGCAGTATTTT	CASSLGRAGGLTSTDTQYF
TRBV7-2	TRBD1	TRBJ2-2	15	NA	TGTGCCAGCAGCCCACGGGACAGTTACACCGGGGAGCTGTTTTTT	CASSPRDSYTGELFF
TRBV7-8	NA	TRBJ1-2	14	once	TGTGCCAGCTCCGCGTCACTGGCAGGGGATGGCTACACCTTC	CASSASLAGDGYTF
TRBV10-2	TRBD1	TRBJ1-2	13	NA	TGCGCCAGCAAAATGACAGGGTCTTATGGCTACACCTTC	CASKMTGSYGYTF
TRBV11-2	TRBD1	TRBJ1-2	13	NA	TGTGCCAGCAGCTTAGGGACAGGGAACGGCTACACCTTC	CASSLGTGNGYTF
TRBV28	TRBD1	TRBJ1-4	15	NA	TGTGCCAGCAGTTTAGGAGGTGGGGGACAGAATAAACTGTTTTTT	CASSLGGGGQNKLFF
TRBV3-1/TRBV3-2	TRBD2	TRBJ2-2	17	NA	TGTGCCAGCAGCCCATCCGGGACTAGCGGCCTCGCCGGGGAGCTGTTTTTT	CASSPSGTSGLAGELFF
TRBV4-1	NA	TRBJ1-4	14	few	TGCGCCAGCAGCCAAGTACAGGGCAATGAAAAACTGTTTTTT	CASSQVQGNEKLFF
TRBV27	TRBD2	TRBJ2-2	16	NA	TGTGCCAGCAGTTTCCGACTAGCGGGGGCCACCGGGGAGCTGTTTTTT	CASSFRLAGATGELFF
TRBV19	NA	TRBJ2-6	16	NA	TGTGGAAGTGGGAAGGGGGATTTAACTGGGGCCAACGTCCTGACTTTC	CGSGKGDLTGANVLTF
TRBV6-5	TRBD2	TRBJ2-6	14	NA	TGTGCCAGCAGTTCGGGAGGTGGGGCCAACGTCCTGACTTTC	CASSSGGGANVLTF
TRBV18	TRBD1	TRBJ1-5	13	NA	TGTGCCAGCTCACTCGACAGGGGGCAGCCCCAGCATTTT	CASSLDRGQPQHF
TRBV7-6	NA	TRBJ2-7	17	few	TGTGCCAGCAGCTTAGGCGGCTCAGGGAAGGGGGCCTACGAGCAGTACTTC	CASSLGGSGKGAYEQYF
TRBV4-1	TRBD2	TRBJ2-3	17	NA	TGCGCCAGCAGCAAAGGACTAGCGGGCTCTAGCACAGATACGCAGTATTTT	CASSKGLAGSSTDTQYF
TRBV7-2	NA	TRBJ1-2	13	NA	TGTGCCAGCAGCTTCGACCCGGGATATGGCTACACCTTC	CASSFDPGYGYTF
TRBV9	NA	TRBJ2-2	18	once	TGTGCCAGCCGGAAGGGAGCATCGGATATTTTAAACACCGGGGAGCTGTTTTTT	CASRKGASDILNTGELFF
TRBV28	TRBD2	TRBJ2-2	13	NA	TGTGCCAGTTTGGCGGGAGTCACCGGGGAGCTGTTTTTT	CASLAGVTGELFF
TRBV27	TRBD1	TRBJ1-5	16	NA	TGTGCCAGCAGTTTAAAGGCAGGGGGCCCCAATCAGCCCCAGCATTTT	CASSLKAGGPNQPQHF
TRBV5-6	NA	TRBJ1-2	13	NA	TGTGCCAGCAGCTTGGGCAGGGAGGATGGCTACACCTTC	CASSLGREDGYTF
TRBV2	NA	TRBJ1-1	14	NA	TGTGCCAGCGCTTTGGAGGGGTTGAACACTGAAGCTTTCTTT	CASALEGLNTEAFF
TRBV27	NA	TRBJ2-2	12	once	TGTGCCAGCAGTTTGACACGGGGGGAGCTGTTTTTT	CASSLTRGELFF
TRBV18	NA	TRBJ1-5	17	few	TGTGCCAGCTCACGGCAGGGAGGGGAATATAGCAATCAGCCCCAGCATTTT	CASSRQGGEYSNQPQHF
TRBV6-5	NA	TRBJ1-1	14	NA	TGTGCCAGCAGTTTAAGGGGGTTGAACACTGAAGCTTTCTTT	CASSLRGLNTEAFF
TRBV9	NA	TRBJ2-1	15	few	TGTGCCAGCAGCGTAGCAGGAGGTCTACCAGATGAGCAGTTCTTC	CASSVAGGLPDEQFF
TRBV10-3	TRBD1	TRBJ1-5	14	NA	TGTGCCATCAGTCGGGACAGGGGCCCCCAGCCCCAGCATTTT	CAISRDRGPQPQHF
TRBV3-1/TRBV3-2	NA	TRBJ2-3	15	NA	TGTGCCAGCAGCCAGAGCGGTAGAGGCACAGATACGCAGTATTTT	CASSQSGRGTDTQYF
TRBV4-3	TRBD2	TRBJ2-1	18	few	TGCGCCAGCAGCCAAGATTGGGTTTTGAGCGGGGTCAACAATGAGCAGTTCTTC	CASSQDWVLSGVNNEQFF
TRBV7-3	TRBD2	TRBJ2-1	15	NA	TGTGCCAGCAGCTTAAGACTAGCGGAGTACAATGAGCAGTTCTTC	CASSLRLAEYNEQFF
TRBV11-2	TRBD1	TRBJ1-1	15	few	TGTGCCAGCAGCCCGAACCCGGGACAGGTCCCTGAAGCTTTCTTT	CASSPNPGQVPEAFF
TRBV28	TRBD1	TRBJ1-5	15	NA	TGTGCCAGCAGTCCGGGGACAGGGGGCAATCAGCCCCAGCATTTT	CASSPGTGGNQPQHF
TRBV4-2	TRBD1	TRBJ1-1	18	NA	TGTGCCAGCAGCCAAGAAACAGCAAGGGGACAGTATCACACTGAAGCTTTCTTT	CASSQETARGQYHTEAFF
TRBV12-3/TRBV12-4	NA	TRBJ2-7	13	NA	TGTGCCAGCAGTTTAGAGGGGGCGGGGGAGCAGTACTTC	CASSLEGAGEQYF
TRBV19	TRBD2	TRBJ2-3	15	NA	TGTGCCAGTAGTCTTGGCGGGAGTAACACAGATACGCAGTATTTT	CASSLGGSNTDTQYF
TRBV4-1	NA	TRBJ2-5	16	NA	TGCGCCAGCAGCTCCGGACTCTCTACCCTCCAAGAGACCCAGTACTTC	CASSSGLSTLQETQYF
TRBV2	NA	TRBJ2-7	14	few	TGTGCCAGCAGAATGGAGGCTAGCTCCTACGAGCAGTACTTC	CASRMEASSYEQYF
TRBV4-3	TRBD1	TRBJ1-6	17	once	TGCGCCAGCAGCCAAGCCCCCCGGGACAGGCTCAATTCACCCCTCCACTTT	CASSQAPRDRLNSPLHF
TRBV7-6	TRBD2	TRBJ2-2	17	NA	TGTGCCAGCAGCTTAGTCGGTACCGGGACTACCACCGGGGAGCTGTTTTTT	CASSLVGTGTTTGELFF
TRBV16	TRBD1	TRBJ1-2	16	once	TGTGCCAGCAGCGCCCCTGGGACAGGGGGGAACTATGGCTACACCTTC	CASSAPGTGGNYGYTF
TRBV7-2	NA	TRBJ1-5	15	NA	TGTGCCAGCAGCCCCGGCCGGGGGGAGAATCAGCCCCAGCATTTT	CASSPGRGENQPQHF